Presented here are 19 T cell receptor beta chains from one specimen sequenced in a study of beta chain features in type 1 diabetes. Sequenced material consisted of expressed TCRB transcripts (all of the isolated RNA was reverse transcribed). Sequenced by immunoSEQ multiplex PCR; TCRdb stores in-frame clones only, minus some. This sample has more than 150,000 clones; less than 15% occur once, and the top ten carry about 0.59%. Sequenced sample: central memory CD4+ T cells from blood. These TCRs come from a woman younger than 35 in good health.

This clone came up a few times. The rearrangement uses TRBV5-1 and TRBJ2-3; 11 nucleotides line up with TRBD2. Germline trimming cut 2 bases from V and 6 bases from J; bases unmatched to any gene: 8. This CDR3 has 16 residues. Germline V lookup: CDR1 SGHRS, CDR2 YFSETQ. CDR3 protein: CASSLRLAGTSDTQYF. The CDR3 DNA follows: TGCGCCAGCAGCTTACGACTAGCGGGAACCTCGGATACGCAGTATTTT.

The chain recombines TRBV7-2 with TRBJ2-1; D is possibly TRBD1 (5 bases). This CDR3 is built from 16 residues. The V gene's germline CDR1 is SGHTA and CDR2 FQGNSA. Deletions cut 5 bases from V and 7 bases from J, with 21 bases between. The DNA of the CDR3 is TGTGCCAGCAGCCCCTCGACCAACATAAAGGGGAATGAGCAGTTCTTC. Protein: CASSPSTNIKGNEQFF.

CDR3: CAILGTSGTYEQYF. DNA for the CDR3: TGTGCCATTCTAGGGACTAGCGGGACCTACGAGCAGTACTTC. V usage is TRBV28 and J usage is TRBJ2-7; 13 bases line up with TRBD2. CDR1 and CDR2 from the germline V gene are MDHEN and SYDVKM. CDR3 size: 14 residues. After removal of 10 bases from V and 2 bases from J, the junction contained 5 bases not matched to a gene.

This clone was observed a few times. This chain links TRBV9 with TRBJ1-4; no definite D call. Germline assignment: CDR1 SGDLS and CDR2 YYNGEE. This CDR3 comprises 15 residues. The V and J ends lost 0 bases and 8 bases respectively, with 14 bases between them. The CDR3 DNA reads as TGTGCCAGCAGCGTAGACGGGAGGGAAGGGGAAAAACTGTTTTTT. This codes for CASSVDGREGEKLFF.

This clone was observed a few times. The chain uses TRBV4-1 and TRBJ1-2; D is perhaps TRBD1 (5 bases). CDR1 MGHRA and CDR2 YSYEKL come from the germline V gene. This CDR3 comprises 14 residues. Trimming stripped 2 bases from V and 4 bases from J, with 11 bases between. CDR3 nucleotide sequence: TGCGCCAGCAGCCAAACATCTCAGGGCTATGGCTACACCTTC. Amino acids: CASSQTSQGYGYTF.

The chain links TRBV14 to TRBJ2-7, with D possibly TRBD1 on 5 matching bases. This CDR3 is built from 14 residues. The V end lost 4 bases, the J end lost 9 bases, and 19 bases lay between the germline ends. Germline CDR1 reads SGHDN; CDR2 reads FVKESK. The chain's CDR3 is CASSPTGSTVGQYF. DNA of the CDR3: TGTGCCAGCAGCCCTACAGGTTCGACGGTGGGGCAGTACTTC. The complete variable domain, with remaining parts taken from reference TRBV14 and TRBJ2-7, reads EAGVTQFPSHSVIEKGQTVTLRCDPISGHDNLYWYRRVMGKEIKFLLHFVKESKQDESGMPNNRFLAERTGGTYSTLKVQPAELEDSGVYFCASSPTGSTVGQYFGPGTRLTVT.

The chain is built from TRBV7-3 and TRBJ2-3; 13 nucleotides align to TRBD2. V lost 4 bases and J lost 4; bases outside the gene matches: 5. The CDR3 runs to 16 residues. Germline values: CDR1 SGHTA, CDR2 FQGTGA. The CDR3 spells CASSWGTSGMADTQYF. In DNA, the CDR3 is TGTGCCAGCAGCTGGGGGACTAGCGGGATGGCAGATACGCAGTATTTT.

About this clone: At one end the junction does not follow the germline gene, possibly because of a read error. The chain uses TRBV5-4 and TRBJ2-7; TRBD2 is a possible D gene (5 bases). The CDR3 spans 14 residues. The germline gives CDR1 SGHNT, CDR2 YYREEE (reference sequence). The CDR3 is CAISPGPSSHEQYF. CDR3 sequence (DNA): TGTGCCATCTCCCCTGGTCCTAGCTCCCACGAGCAGTACTTC.

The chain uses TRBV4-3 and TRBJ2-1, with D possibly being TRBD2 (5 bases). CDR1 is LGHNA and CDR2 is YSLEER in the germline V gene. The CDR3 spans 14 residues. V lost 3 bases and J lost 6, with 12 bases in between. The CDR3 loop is CASSHELGSNEQFF. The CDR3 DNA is TGCGCCAGCAGCCATGAACTAGGATCCAATGAGCAGTTCTTC.

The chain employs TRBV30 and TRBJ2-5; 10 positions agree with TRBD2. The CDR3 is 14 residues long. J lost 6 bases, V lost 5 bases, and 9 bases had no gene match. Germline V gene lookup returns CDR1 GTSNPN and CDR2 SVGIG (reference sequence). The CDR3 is CAWGLSGGAQTQYF. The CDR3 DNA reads TGTGCCTGGGGCCTAAGCGGGGGGGCACAGACCCAGTACTTC.

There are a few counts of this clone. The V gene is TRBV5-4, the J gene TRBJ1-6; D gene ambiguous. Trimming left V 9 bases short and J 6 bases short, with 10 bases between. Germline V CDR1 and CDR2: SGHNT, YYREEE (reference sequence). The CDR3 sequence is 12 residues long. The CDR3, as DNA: TGTGCCACTAACGAGGGTAATTCACCCCTCCACTTT. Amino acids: CATNEGNSPLHF.

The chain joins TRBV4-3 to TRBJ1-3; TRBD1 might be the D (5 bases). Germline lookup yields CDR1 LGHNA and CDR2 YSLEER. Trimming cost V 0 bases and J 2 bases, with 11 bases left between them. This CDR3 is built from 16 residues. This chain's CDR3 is CASSQDAGVTGNTIYF. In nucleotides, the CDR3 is TGCGCCAGCAGCCAAGATGCGGGGGTGACTGGAAACACCATATATTTT.

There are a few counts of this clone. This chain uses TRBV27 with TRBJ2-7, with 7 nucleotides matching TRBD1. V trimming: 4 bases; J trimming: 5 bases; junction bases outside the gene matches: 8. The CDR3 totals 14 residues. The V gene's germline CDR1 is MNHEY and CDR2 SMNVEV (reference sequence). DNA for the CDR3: TGTGCCAGCAGTTGGACAGGAAAAACCCACGAGCAGTACTTC. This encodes CASSWTGKTHEQYF.

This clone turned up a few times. CDR3 sequence (DNA): TGTGCCATCCCCACCACAGGGGCACTGGATGGCTACACCTTC. Its translation is CAIPTTGALDGYTF. V and J are TRBV19 and TRBJ1-2, with TRBD1 matching over 7 bases. The germline gives CDR1 LNHDA, CDR2 SQIVND (reference sequence). V lost 10 bases, J lost 6 bases, and 14 bases stayed unmatched. The CDR3 loop spans 14 amino acids.

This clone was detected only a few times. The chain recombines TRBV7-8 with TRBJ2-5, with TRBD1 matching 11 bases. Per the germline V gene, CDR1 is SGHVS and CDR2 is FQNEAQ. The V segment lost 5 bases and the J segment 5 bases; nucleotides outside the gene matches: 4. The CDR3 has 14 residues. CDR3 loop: CASSKDRGLETQYF. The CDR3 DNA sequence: TGTGCCAGCAGCAAGGACAGGGGGCTGGAGACCCAGTACTTC.

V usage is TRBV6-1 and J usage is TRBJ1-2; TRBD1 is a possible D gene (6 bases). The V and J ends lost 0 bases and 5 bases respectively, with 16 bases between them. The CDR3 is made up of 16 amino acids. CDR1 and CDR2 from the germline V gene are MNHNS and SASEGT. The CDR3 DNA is TGTGCCAGCAGTGAAGCGGGGGGGGCCAGTGGATATGGCTACACCTTC. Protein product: CASSEAGGASGYGYTF.

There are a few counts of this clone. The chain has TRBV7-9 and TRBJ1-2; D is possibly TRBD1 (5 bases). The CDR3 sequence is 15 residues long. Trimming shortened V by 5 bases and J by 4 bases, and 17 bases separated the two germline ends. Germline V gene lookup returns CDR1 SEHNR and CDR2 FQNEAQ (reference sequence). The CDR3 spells CASSPRFDSTYGYTF. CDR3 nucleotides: TGTGCCAGCAGCCCCCGTTTTGACAGCACCTATGGCTACACCTTC.

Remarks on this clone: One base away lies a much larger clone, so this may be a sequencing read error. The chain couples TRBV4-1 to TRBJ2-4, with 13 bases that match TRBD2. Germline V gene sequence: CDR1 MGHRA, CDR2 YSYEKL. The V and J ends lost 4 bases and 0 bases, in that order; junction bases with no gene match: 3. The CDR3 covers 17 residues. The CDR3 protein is CASSLGLAGVAKNIQYF. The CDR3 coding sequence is TGCGCCAGCAGCCTCGGACTAGCGGGGGTAGCCAAAAACATTCAGTACTTC.

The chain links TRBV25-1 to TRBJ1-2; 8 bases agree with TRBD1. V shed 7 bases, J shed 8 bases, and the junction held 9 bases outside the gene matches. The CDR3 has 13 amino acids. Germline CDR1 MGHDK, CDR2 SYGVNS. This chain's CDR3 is CASTKGTGGGYTF. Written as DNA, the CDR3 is TGTGCCAGCACTAAGGGGACAGGAGGAGGCTACACCTTC.